This T cell receptor beta chain derives from a study of STAT3 mutations in large granular lymphocyte leukemia (dated by TCRdb to the late 2010s). Regarding the research as a whole: In roughly half of the longitudinally sequenced T-LGLL patients, canonical activating STAT3 mutations were detected. As controls within the study, a couple of patients with natural killer LGL leukemia were also sequenced longitudinally. To reconstruct clonal hierarchy and dynamics, serial deep sequencing of TCRbeta CDR3 and STAT3 was performed in patients with T-cell large granular lymphocyte leukemia. Over half of the T-LGLL patients were given one or more immunosuppressive therapy regimens, and less than 45% of those treated had a hematologic response. Eighteen representative T-LGLL cases were selected from an initial cohort of approximately 200 LGL patients for longitudinal TCRbeta and STAT3 sequencing. On average, sequencing was done at approximately 4.2 time points per patient, with the number of samplings ranging from 2 to 8. Beyond this particular receptor, the publication reports: Persisting codominant clonotypes in some patients meant a small but highly pathogenic clone may have been missed. Because no samples were available when a clone first appeared, clonal expansion was inferred from samplings taken at other points. The burden of the dominant TCR clone was higher than the STAT3 mutant burden in several patients, which suggests that the STAT3 mutation arose secondarily inside a clone that had already expanded. Variable intervals between samplings and differing treatment regimens complicated linking therapy response to changes in TCR clonal burden. TCR clonotype switching after therapy was observed in about 35% of the 18 patients, and all newly emerging clones were found to be STAT3 wild type. At least one immunodominant TCRbeta clonotype was present in every T-LGLL patient, and multiple immunodominant subclonotypes appeared in about half of the T-LGLL patients.

CDR1 and CDR2 were assigned from the germline V gene (reference sequence) as SGHNT and YYREEE. Deletion took 2 bases off V and 7 bases off J, with a span of 10 bases between the germline ends. The CDR3 starts with the cysteine, ends with the phenylalanine, and has 13 residues. Only the CDR3 DNA is retained, 39 bases long and in frame from the first base. The same DNA, extracted from blood mononuclear cells, served for both TCR sequencing and STAT3 sequencing. Note on this clone: The antigen it recognizes is unknown. It has no much larger one-base neighbor in the sample; base qualities were not kept.

TCRbeta libraries were sequenced on an Illumina MiSeq, averaging approximately 44,000 productive templates per sample. Using multiplex PCR amplification, the immunoSEQ assay generated the TCRbeta CDR3 libraries. On the study's bioinformatics: Following a previously defined approach, repertoire diversity was calculated, and values close to 0 point to extremely monoclonal samples. TCRdb holds this immuneACCESS table with in-frame rearrangements only. Some clones are missing; in checked studies, unresolved V genes explain under half, and the rest has no known cause. Clone size and V and J calls were adopted from that table, with D and trimming inferred from the DNA. The sample yields several thousand clones; approximately 30% were counted once. The top ten hold about a sixth of the sample.

Recombination joined TRBV5-4 with TRBJ2-1; the D gene may be TRBD1 or TRBD2, since each aligns over 6 bases. Sequencing was carried out using peripheral blood mononuclear cells. This receptor was identified in a woman aged 40 to 50 with T-cell large granular lymphocyte leukemia. Some clones in this sample may be carry-over from other donors' samples. The age is the age at diagnosis. The nucleotide sequence reads TGTGCCAGCAGCTTCGGAGGGGGGAATGAGCAGTTCTTC. It codes for CASSFGGGNEQFF. When the CDR3 is completed using the reference TRBV5-4 and TRBJ2-1 genes on either side, the full variable domain is ETGVTQSPTHLIKTRGQQVTLRCSSQSGHNTVSWYQQALGQGPQFIFQYYREEENGRGNFPPRFSGLQFPNYSSELNVNALELDDSALYLCASSFGGGNEQFFGPGTRLTVL.